These T cell receptor beta chains were read from a single sample in a study of blood T cells in healthy people across ages. TCRdb processed the 5' RACE reads anew with MiXCR; each CDR3 protein has one entry. Here the sample spans 1.5 million to 2 million distinct CDR3 sequences, about 49% being singletons. Sequenced material: blood. Receptors were obtained from a woman in her thirties or forties in good health. Both conserved end residues are part of each CDR3. Fields, in order: CDR3 protein, CDR3 DNA, D gene, V gene, J gene, clone size. D genes are given only for firm matches. Rows may omit the clone size; those that give it use once, few, many or a size class.

CASSLTGHGETQYF	TGTGCCAGCAGTCTAACAGGGCATGGTGAGACCCAGTACTTC	-	TRBV28	TRBJ2-5	-
CASRPQGYEAYEQYF	TGTGCCAGCAGGCCGCAGGGGTACGAAGCCTACGAGCAGTACTTC	-	TRBV28	TRBJ2-7	-
CASSYSSGGTGETQYF	TGTGCCAGCAGCTATTCATCGGGGGGCACGGGAGAGACCCAGTACTTC	-	TRBV5-5	TRBJ2-5	-
CASSPAGGGSYEQYF	TGTGCCAGCAGCCCAGCGGGCGGGGGCTCCTACGAGCAGTACTTC	TRBD2	TRBV6-2/TRBV6-3	TRBJ2-7	few
CASSETGYNQPQHF	TGTGCCAGCAGCGAGACAGGTTACAATCAGCCCCAGCATTTT	-	TRBV25-1	TRBJ1-5	few
CASSHRDSEQFF	TGCGCCAGCAGCCACCGGGACTCTGAGCAGTTCTTC	-	TRBV4-3	TRBJ2-1	few
CASTTLAGGHETQYF	TGTGCCAGCACAACGCTAGCGGGGGGGCATGAGACCCAGTACTTC	TRBD2	TRBV6-5	TRBJ2-5	-
CSAFDRGHDYEQYF	TGCAGTGCTTTTGACAGGGGGCATGACTACGAGCAGTACTTC	TRBD1	TRBV20-1	TRBJ2-7	few
CASSYGEGGSTDTQYF	TGCGCCAGCAGCTATGGAGAAGGGGGGAGCACAGATACGCAGTATTTT	-	TRBV5-1	TRBJ2-3	-
CATSRGRNYGYTF	TGTGCCACCAGTCGGGGACGGAACTATGGCTACACCTTC	-	TRBV24-1	TRBJ1-2	-
CSVPFPASYNEQFF	TGCAGCGTTCCATTCCCCGCCTCCTACAATGAGCAGTTCTTC	-	TRBV29-1	TRBJ2-1	-
CAISETEGRGGLFDTQYF	TGTGCCATCAGTGAAACCGAGGGGAGAGGGGGGCTCTTCGATACGCAGTATTTT	-	TRBV10-3	TRBJ2-3	-
CATSDFHPDTQYF	TGTGCCACCAGTGATTTCCATCCCGATACGCAGTATTTT	-	TRBV24-1	TRBJ2-3	-
CSARQGASLGEQYF	TGCAGTGCTAGACAGGGGGCATCTTTGGGCGAGCAGTACTTC	TRBD1	TRBV20-1	TRBJ2-7	-
CASSQEDHLYGYTF	TGTGCCAGCAGCCAAGAGGACCACCTCTATGGCTACACCTTC	-	TRBV3-1	TRBJ1-2	once
CSARDPVSSTEAFF	TGCAGTGCTAGAGATCCAGTGTCTAGCACTGAAGCTTTCTTT	-	TRBV20-1	TRBJ1-1	-
CASSAGTRVYEQFF	TGTGCCAGCAGTGCAGGGACGCGCGTATATGAGCAGTTCTTC	-	TRBV27	TRBJ2-1	-
CASSEWYNEQYF	TGCGCCAGCAGTGAGTGGTACAATGAGCAGTACTTC	-	TRBV10-2	TRBJ2-7	few
CASSQDWPKSSYNEQFF	TGTGCCAGCAGCCAAGATTGGCCAAAGAGCTCCTACAATGAGCAGTTCTTC	-	TRBV3-1	TRBJ2-1	-
CSLRGGLQQEQFF	TGCAGCCTCCGTGGGGGACTACAACAAGAGCAGTTCTTC	TRBD2	TRBV29-1	TRBJ2-1	few
CAIAARSNYGYTF	TGTGCCATCGCCGCCAGATCTAACTATGGCTACACCTTC	-	TRBV10-3	TRBJ1-2	-
CSARDRASGATGELFF	TGCAGTGCTAGAGATCGGGCTAGCGGGGCCACCGGGGAGCTGTTTTTT	TRBD2	TRBV20-1	TRBJ2-2	-
CASSFGGTDNTDTQYF	TGTGCCAGCAGTTTTGGAGGGACTGATAACACAGATACGCAGTATTTT	-	TRBV28	TRBJ2-3	-
CASSAGTLLFYEQYF	TGTGCCAGCAGCGCGGGGACACTCCTCTTCTACGAGCAGTACTTC	-	TRBV5-6	TRBJ2-7	-
CASSLETRAYEQYF	TGTGCCAGCAGCCTGGAGACAAGGGCCTACGAGCAGTACTTC	-	TRBV7-2	TRBJ2-7	-
CSVGTGTNYGYTF	TGCAGCGTTGGGACAGGAACTAACTATGGCTACACCTTC	TRBD1	TRBV29-1	TRBJ1-2	few
CASSPPRRTQNTGELFF	TGTGCCAGCTCACCACCGAGAAGAACTCAGAACACCGGGGAGCTGTTTTTT	-	TRBV18	TRBJ2-2	-
CASSLVGATDTQYF	TGTGCCAGCAGCTTAGTGGGTGCTACAGATACGCAGTATTTT	-	TRBV7-2	TRBJ2-3	many
CASSYSSPRQGETNYGYTF	TGTGCCAGCAGTTACTCCTCCCCTCGACAGGGGGAAACTAACTATGGCTACACCTTC	TRBD1	TRBV6-2/TRBV6-3	TRBJ1-2	-